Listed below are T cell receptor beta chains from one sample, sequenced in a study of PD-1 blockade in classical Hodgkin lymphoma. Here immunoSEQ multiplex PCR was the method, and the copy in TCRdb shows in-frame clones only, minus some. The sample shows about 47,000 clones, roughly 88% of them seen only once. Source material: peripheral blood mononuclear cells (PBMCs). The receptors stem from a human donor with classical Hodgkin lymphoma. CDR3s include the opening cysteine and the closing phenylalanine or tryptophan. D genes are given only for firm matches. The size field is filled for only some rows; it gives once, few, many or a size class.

DNA: TGTGCCAGCAGCGTAGGGACAGTAGGAAACACCATATATTTT
CDR3: CASSVGTVGNTIYF
length: 14
D: NA
size: NA
J: TRBJ1-3
V: TRBV9

DNA: TGCGCCAGCAGCTTGGCCGGGGGAGACTACGAGCAGTACTTC
CDR3: CASSLAGGDYEQYF
length: 14
D: NA
size: NA
J: TRBJ2-7
V: TRBV5-1

DNA: TGTGCCAGCAGCAAATATCCGGGGGAAGAGACCCAGTACTTC
CDR3: CASSKYPGEETQYF
length: 14
D: NA
size: NA
J: TRBJ2-5
V: TRBV7-3

DNA: TGCGCCAGCAGCCCCAAGTTGGTAAGGGGTTCCAACAATGAGCAGTTCTTC
CDR3: CASSPKLVRGSNNEQFF
length: 17
D: NA
size: NA
J: TRBJ2-1
V: TRBV4-1

DNA: TGCAGTGGCAGTTCTAGCTATGGCTACACCTTC
CDR3: CSGSSSYGYTF
length: 11
D: NA
size: NA
J: TRBJ1-2
V: TRBV20-1

DNA: TGTGCCAGCAGTTTAGGACTGATCCTCGGTGCAGATACGCAGTATTTT
CDR3: CASSLGLILGADTQYF
length: 16
D: NA
size: NA
J: TRBJ2-3
V: TRBV28

DNA: TGTGCCAGCAGCCTAAGCACAGATACGCAGTATTTT
CDR3: CASSLSTDTQYF
length: 12
D: NA
size: NA
J: TRBJ2-3
V: TRBV7-8

DNA: TGCAGCGTTGACAGCGGGAGCTCTTCAGGTGAGCAGTTCTTC
CDR3: CSVDSGSSSGEQFF
length: 14
D: TRBD2
size: NA
J: TRBJ2-1
V: TRBV29-1

DNA: TGCGCCAGCAGCTTGGTCCCGGGACTTTTCAATGAGCAGTTCTTC
CDR3: CASSLVPGLFNEQFF
length: 15
D: NA
size: NA
J: TRBJ2-1
V: TRBV5-1

DNA: TGTGCCAGCAGCCTCCTGGACAGGGGACGCCTCGATGAGCAGTTCTTC
CDR3: CASSLLDRGRLDEQFF
length: 16
D: TRBD1
size: NA
J: TRBJ2-1
V: TRBV7-9

DNA: TGTGCCACCCAAGGCGGGGGGGGAGATACGCAGTATTTT
CDR3: CATQGGGGDTQYF
length: 13
D: TRBD2
size: NA
J: TRBJ2-3
V: TRBV10-3

DNA: TGTGCCAGCAGCTTAAGCAGGGTGGGTACTGAAGCTTTCTTT
CDR3: CASSLSRVGTEAFF
length: 14
D: NA
size: NA
J: TRBJ1-1
V: TRBV11-2

DNA: TGTGCCAGCAGCTTGGGGGTTGGATTCACAGATACGCAGTATTTT
CDR3: CASSLGVGFTDTQYF
length: 15
D: NA
size: once
J: TRBJ2-3
V: TRBV5-5

DNA: TGTGCCAGCAGCCCTGAGGGGCAGCTTCTCTCTGGAAACACCATATATTTT
CDR3: CASSPEGQLLSGNTIYF
length: 17
D: NA
size: NA
J: TRBJ1-3
V: TRBV19

DNA: TGTGCCTGGAGTGGTAAGGGACAGGGGGCGTGGGACACTGAAGCTTTCTTT
CDR3: CAWSGKGQGAWDTEAFF
length: 17
D: TRBD1
size: NA
J: TRBJ1-1
V: TRBV30

DNA: TGTGCCAGCAGCCACTTACTAGCGGGAGACAATGAGCAGTTCTTC
CDR3: CASSHLLAGDNEQFF
length: 15
D: TRBD2
size: NA
J: TRBJ2-1
V: TRBV14

DNA: TGTGCCAGCAGCGTAGACAGCTCCTATGGCTACACCTTC
CDR3: CASSVDSSYGYTF
length: 13
D: NA
size: NA
J: TRBJ1-2
V: TRBV9

DNA: TGTGCCAGCAGCGAGTGGGTAGAGGAAACCGGGGAGCTGTTTTTT
CDR3: CASSEWVEETGELFF
length: 15
D: NA
size: NA
J: TRBJ2-2
V: TRBV9

DNA: TGTGCCAGCAGCCCTGACAGGGCCTATGGCTACACCTTC
CDR3: CASSPDRAYGYTF
length: 13
D: TRBD1
size: NA
J: TRBJ1-2
V: TRBV14

DNA: TGTGCCAGCAGTGAATCAGGGCTCCTGGGGGAGCAGTACTTC
CDR3: CASSESGLLGEQYF
length: 14
D: NA
size: once
J: TRBJ2-7
V: TRBV6-1

DNA: TGTGCCAGCAGTGGGTACGAGCAGTACTTC
CDR3: CASSGYEQYF
length: 10
D: NA
size: NA
J: TRBJ2-7
V: TRBV2

DNA: TGTGCCAGCAGTGAAGCCGGGACAAAAAACACTGAAGCTTTCTTT
CDR3: CASSEAGTKNTEAFF
length: 15
D: NA
size: NA
J: TRBJ1-1
V: TRBV25-1

DNA: TGTGCCAGCAGCGTCATGGACGGGGAGCTGTTTTTT
CDR3: CASSVMDGELFF
length: 12
D: NA
size: NA
J: TRBJ2-2
V: TRBV9

DNA: TGTGCCTCCGGGCCAGGCCACACAGATACGCAGTATTTT
CDR3: CASGPGHTDTQYF
length: 13
D: NA
size: once
J: TRBJ2-3
V: TRBV7-3

DNA: TGTGCCAGCAGTCCCCGCCACTCCTACGAGCAGTACTTC
CDR3: CASSPRHSYEQYF
length: 13
D: NA
size: NA
J: TRBJ2-7
V: TRBV27

DNA: TGTGCCAGCAGTTACTCACGGTTAACCCAAGAGACCCAGTACTTC
CDR3: CASSYSRLTQETQYF
length: 15
D: NA
size: once
J: TRBJ2-5
V: TRBV6-5

DNA: TGTGCCAGCAGTGAAAGGGGGGGGGATCAGCCCCAGCATTTT
CDR3: CASSERGGDQPQHF
length: 14
D: NA
size: NA
J: TRBJ1-5
V: TRBV6-1

DNA: TGTGCCAGCACCTCCAGGGTTAGCGGAAACACAGATACGCAGTATTTT
CDR3: CASTSRVSGNTDTQYF
length: 16
D: NA
size: NA
J: TRBJ2-3
V: TRBV25-1